The present T cell receptor beta chain was sequenced within a study of blood T cell repertoires in COVID-19 (dated by TCRdb to about 2020). For context, the study as a whole: Collaborator samples came from the United States, Italy and Spain and covered acute and convalescent phases of COVID-19. The prospective study material was composed of cDNA or gDNA derived from T cells, B-cell-depleted T cells, or PBMCs. Subjects who had been exposed to COVID-19, were actively infected with it, or had recovered from it provided the deeply sampled blood TCRbeta repertoires that made up the dataset. A freely available public database, intended as a resource for researchers studying the immune response to SARS-CoV-2, is where the repertoires were released. Samples came from the ongoing ImmuneRACE study (first 160 participants) plus 1,254 subjects from 6 global collaborators. Nearly every sample came with metadata listing a de-identified subject ID, COVID-19 status, age in years and sex. Where available, HLA class I and class II types were obtained from metadata supplied by the sample provider rather than from assay-based typing.

On this clone itself: What antigen it recognizes has not been identified. No quality values exist for individual bases; no much larger clone is one base distant.

TCRbeta CDR3 regions were amplified from genomic DNA by means of the immunoSEQ Assay, a bias-controlled multiplex PCR. The study's processing was this. The number of nucleated cells in each sample was estimated from the amplification of reference gene primers within the assay. Sequence reads were collapsed and filtered to measure the absolute abundance of every unique TCRbeta CDR3 rearrangement. For each sample, productive Simpson clonality was calculated as the square root of Simpson's diversity index across productive rearrangements. Drawn from immuneACCESS, this table holds only the in-frame rearrangements with V and J called that TCRdb kept. Clones are partly lost; checked studies trace under half to an unresolved V gene and leave the rest unexplained. V and J calls plus clone size are reproduced from that table; the DNA served to infer D and trimming. Within this sample are roughly 170,000 clones, with 81% of them counted one time only. The ten largest account for about 5.3% of the sample.

After removal of 7 bases from V and 6 bases from J, the junction retains 5 bases not matched to a gene. The CDR1 and CDR2 encoded by the germline V gene are SNHLY and FYNNEI. The CDR3 numbers 14 residues from cysteine through phenylalanine. Solely the CDR3 DNA is kept, with 42 bases framed from the first base. Participants in the prospective study were enrolled through a virtual design, were aged roughly 18 to 100 years, and lived in approximately 24 United States geographic areas. In the prospective study, participants were assigned to cohorts based on the clinical history participants reported in a screening survey and a study questionnaire. Each participant in the prospective study had whole blood, serum and a nasopharyngeal or oropharyngeal swab collected by mobile phlebotomists. Additional blood draws and questionnaires over an approximately 2-month period could optionally be provided by prospective study participants. Prospective study blood samples were shipped either frozen or at room temperature before DNA extraction.

Overall study results and their limits: The quantity of clinical and demographic metadata differed by source and by participant and was supplied without curation.

The V gene is TRBV2 and the J gene is TRBJ2-2, with 10 central nucleotides matching TRBD2. This TCR was recovered from a woman in her 40s with acute COVID-19. Sample: PBMCs or T cells enriched from blood (not recorded which). The nucleotide sequence reads as follows: TGTGCCAGCATAGCCGGGACTAGCGCCGGGGAGCTGTTTTTT. Its protein is CASIAGTSAGELFF.